Following are 11 T cell receptor beta chains from one sample sequenced in a study of blood T cell repertoires in COVID-19. The assay was immunoSEQ multiplex PCR, and TCRdb's table has in-frame clones only and misses some. The sample has about 190,000 clones; roughly 84% are singletons. Sample: peripheral blood. These receptors were obtained from a woman aged 80 or older with acute or convalescent COVID-19.

Turning to this clone: One junction end does not reproduce the germline sequence, and a read error may be involved. V and J are TRBV18 and TRBJ2-7; D unclear. The CDR3 has 13 residues. CDR1 is KGHSH, CDR2 LQKENI, per germline. The CDR3 DNA reads as TGTGCCAGCTCACCAAGTAACTCCCACGAGCAGTACTTC. Its protein is CASSPSNSHEQYF.

This clone was seen only once. The V call is TRBV28, the J call TRBJ1-2; 8 nucleotides align to TRBD1. This CDR3 region has 13 residues. The trim removed 3 bases at V and 4 bases at J, leaving 1 base unmatched. Germline lookup yields CDR1 MDHEN and CDR2 SYDVKM. Written as DNA, the CDR3 is TGTGCCAGCAGTTTGGGGACAGGCTATGGCTACACCTTC. Translated, it gives CASSLGTGYGYTF.

The rearrangement links TRBV18 to TRBJ1-2; no definite D call. The CDR3 extends over 15 amino acids. With 1 base removed from V and 4 bases from J, the gap between germline ends came to 13 bases. Germline V lookup: CDR1 KGHSH, CDR2 LQKENI. Here the CDR3 DNA reads TGTGCCAGCTCACCACGGTTAGATGTCGGCTATGGCTACACCTTC. Protein: CASSPRLDVGYGYTF.

This clone was seen a few times. The CDR3 is CASSRLNYGYTF. CDR3 nucleotides: TGTGCCAGCAGCCGCCTAAACTATGGCTACACCTTC. The chain uses TRBV7-8 and TRBJ1-2, with unresolved D. Germline lookup yields CDR1 SGHVS and CDR2 FQNEAQ. This CDR3 is 12 amino acids long. Deletions cut 5 bases from V and 2 bases from J, with 6 bases between.

The rearrangement uses TRBV6-5 and TRBJ1-2, with D possibly being TRBD1 (6 bases). CDR1 is MNHEY and CDR2 is SVGAGI in the germline V gene. The CDR3 length is 13 residues. Trimming removed 6 bases from V and 4 bases from J, with 12 bases in between. DNA of the CDR3: TGTGCCAGCAGCCAAACAGGGTTCTATGGCTACACCTTC. As protein: CASSQTGFYGYTF.

The rearrangement joins TRBV2 to TRBJ1-1; D is unresolved. This CDR3 has 10 residues. V dropped 6 bases and J dropped 8 bases, with 7 bases sitting between them. In germline, CDR1 is SNHLY, CDR2 FYNNEI. The CDR3 region is CASSILEAFF. The CDR3 DNA follows: TGTGCCAGCAGCATCCTAGAAGCTTTCTTT.

V and J are TRBV19 and TRBJ1-2; possibly TRBD1 for D (5 bases). Germline CDR1 and CDR2: LNHDA and SQIVND (reference sequence). The V gene lost 5 bases and the J gene lost 6 bases, with 19 bases spanning the gap. CDR3 length equals 15 residues. CDR3 residues: CASSPTGGRADGYTF. The CDR3 DNA reads TGTGCCAGTAGTCCGACGGGGGGAAGGGCGGATGGCTACACCTTC. Combining the CDR3 with reference TRBV19 and TRBJ1-2 gives the whole variable domain DGGITQSPKYLFRKEGQNVTLSCEQNLNHDAMYWYRQDPGQGLRLIYYSQIVNDFQKGDIAEGYSVSREKKESFPLTVTSAQKNPTAFYLCASSPTGGRADGYTFGSGTRLTVV.

The V and J genes are TRBV28 and TRBJ1-2, with a weak D call TRBD1 (6 bases). Germline assignment: CDR1 MDHEN and CDR2 SYDVKM. With 6 bases removed from V and 7 bases from J, the gap between germline ends came to 18 bases. The CDR3 is made up of 14 amino acids. CDR3 nucleotides: TGTGCCAGCAGCTACTCAATCCAGGGGTTTGGCTACACCTTC. This translates into CASSYSIQGFGYTF.

The V call is TRBV23-1, the J call TRBJ1-5, with D possibly TRBD1 on 6 matching bases. TRBV23-1 is recorded as an ORF, its role being uncertain. This CDR3 region has 15 residues. V lost 4 bases, J lost 7 bases, and 17 bases lay in between. As DNA, the CDR3 is TGCGCCAGCAGTCTCGGGGGGGGCCTGTTGCAGCCCCAGCATTTT. This codes for CASSLGGGLLQPQHF.

The CDR3 here is CASRPYGRAGELFF. The CDR3 coding sequence is TGTGCCAGCAGACCCTACGGGAGGGCCGGGGAGCTGTTTTTT. The chain has TRBV7-9 and TRBJ2-2; 8 bases are a match to TRBD2. Germline CDR1 and CDR2: SEHNR and FQNEAQ (reference sequence). This CDR3 spans 14 amino acids. V gave up 6 bases and J gave up 6 bases; unmatched junction bases: 6.

This clone was seen once. The chain carries TRBV10-2 and TRBJ2-1; D is unresolved. CDR3 length: 14 amino acids. The V gene's germline CDR1 is WSHSY and CDR2 SAAADI. Between the trimmed V and J ends, which lost 0 bases and 5 bases, there was a span of 8 bases. Here the CDR3 reads CASSESSRDNEQFF. The DNA of the CDR3 is TGCGCCAGCAGTGAGTCAAGCCGGGACAATGAGCAGTTCTTC.